This record looks at one T cell receptor (beta chain) sequence and its context. The entry originates in a study of blood T cell repertoires in COVID-19. Study details: Sites across the United States, Italy and Spain contributed samples from acute and convalescent COVID-19. PBMCs, B-cell-depleted T cells, or T cells were the source of the cDNA or gDNA that made up the material.

How the authors handled the data: Nucleated cell number was recorded as an estimate derived from reference gene primer amplification. Clones were read by immunoSEQ multiplex PCR, and TCRdb kept only the in-frame ones, dropping some. V, J and clone size reflect that table, while D and trimming were determined from the DNA. The sample contains 200,000 to 250,000 clones, roughly 80% of which appear only once. The CDR3 is 21 residues long. The germline V gene has CDR1 SGDLS and CDR2 YYNGEE. V was pared by 3 bases and J by 2 bases, with 22 bases of the junction left unmatched. The genes are TRBV9 and TRBJ2-3; TRBD2 matches at 9 bases. The TCR originated in an elderly woman with active or convalescent COVID-19. The sequencing input was peripheral blood. CDR3 nucleotide sequence: TGTGCCAGCAGCGCCCAACTGGGGCTAGCGGGAATAAACCGTGCCACAGATACGCAGTATTTT. It encodes CASSAQLGLAGINRATDTQYF.